This entry lists 26 T cell receptor beta chains sequenced from one sample in a study of shared clonotypes between healthy human individuals (dated by TCRdb to 2018 to 2021). CD8 naive samples were CD45RO-negative cells positively selected for CCR7, giving a CD45RA+CCR7+ population that excluded TemRA cells. The library was prepared using the immunoSEQ multiplex PCR assay. TCRdb's version of the immuneACCESS table is confined to in-frame rearrangements and falls short of the full clone set. An unresolved V gene accounts for under half of the shortfall where checked; the remainder is of unknown origin. The sample data list 550,000 to 750,000 clones, and around 92% of these were observed just once. Approximately 22% of the sample rests with the top ten. The source material was naive CD8+ T cells sorted from blood. The meaning of the sample's cell subset or site label: CD45RA+CCR7+. All receptors derive from a man in his thirties or forties in good health.

This chain uses TRBV7-9 with TRBJ2-5; D is possibly TRBD1 (5 bases). V was shortened by 7 bases and J by 5 bases, with 14 bases between the two germline ends. This CDR3 has 13 amino acids. CDR1 and CDR2 (germline): SEHNR, FQNEAQ (reference sequence). The CDR3 DNA reads as TGTGCCAGCATCGATGGGGCTGATGAGACCCAGTACTTC. As protein: CASIDGADETQYF.

This rearrangement joins TRBV27 to TRBJ2-3; 7 nucleotides align to TRBD2. CDR1 and CDR2 (germline): MNHEY, SMNVEV (reference sequence). CDR3 length: 14 amino acids. Trimming took 5 bases from V and 3 from J; bases not matched to a gene: 5. The CDR3 region is CASSGGRGTDTQYF. Here the CDR3 DNA reads TGTGCCAGCAGTGGAGGGCGGGGGACAGATACGCAGTATTTT.

V is TRBV5-4 and J is TRBJ2-2; D possibly matches TRBD1 or TRBD2 (5 bases each). The germline gives CDR1 SGHNT, CDR2 YYREEE (reference sequence). Trimming cost V 10 bases and J 4 bases, with 11 bases left between them. The CDR3 covers 12 residues. The CDR3 sequence: CAPGTLTGELFF. The CDR3, as DNA: TGTGCCCCAGGGACCCTCACCGGGGAGCTGTTTTTT.

The chain couples TRBV7-9 to TRBJ1-5, with a weak D call TRBD1 (5 bases). The CDR3 extends over 14 amino acids. Trimming cost V 3 bases and J 4 bases, with 10 bases left between them. Germline CDR1 is SEHNR and CDR2 is FQNEAQ (reference sequence). The CDR3 nucleotides read TGTGCCAGCAGCTTTTCTACAGGAAATCAGCCCCAGCATTTT. It is translated as CASSFSTGNQPQHF.

J is TRBJ2-1 and V is TRBV5-6, with TRBD1 matching over 8 bases. V gave up 4 bases and J gave up 9 bases; unmatched junction bases: 3. Germline assignment: CDR1 SGHDT and CDR2 YYEEEE. The CDR3 runs to 12 residues. DNA for the CDR3: TGTGCCAGCAGCATAGACAGGGGTGAGCAGTTCTTC. Residues: CASSIDRGEQFF. The whole variable domain, remainder taken from reference TRBV5-6 and TRBJ2-1, is DAGVTQSPTHLIKTRGQQVTLRCSPKSGHDTVSWYQQALGQGPQFIFQYYEEEERQRGNFPDRFSGHQFPNYSSELNVNALLLGDSALYLCASSIDRGEQFFGPGTRLTVL.

The CDR3 region is CSSGVSSYNEQFF. CDR3 nucleotides: TGCAGCTCCGGGGTGAGCTCCTACAATGAGCAGTTCTTC. The chain is built from TRBV29-1 and TRBJ2-1; TRBD2 is a possible D gene (5 bases). This CDR3 has 13 residues. Deletions cut 8 bases from V and 0 bases from J, with 11 bases between. In germline, CDR1 is SQVTM, CDR2 ANQGSEA.

CDR3 nucleotides: TGCGCCAGCAGCTTGGGAGGGCTGTACGAGCAGTACTTC. This codes for CASSLGGLYEQYF. V is TRBV5-1 and J is TRBJ2-7; D may be TRBD2 (5 bases). CDR3 length equals 13 residues. Germline assignment: CDR1 SGHRS and CDR2 YFSETQ. Trimming removed 0 bases from V and 4 bases from J, with 8 bases in between. Combining the CDR3 with reference TRBV5-1 and TRBJ2-7 gives the whole variable domain KAGVTQTPRYLIKTRGQQVTLSCSPISGHRSVSWYQQTPGQGLQFLFEYFSETQRNKGNFPGRFSGRQFSNSRSEMNVSTLELGDSALYLCASSLGGLYEQYFGPGTRLTVT.

This clone was seen only once. The V call is TRBV6-4, the J call TRBJ2-1, with D hard to call. The CDR3 sequence is 13 residues long. V was cut by 0 bases and J by 7 bases, with 7 bases left in between. Germline V gives CDR1 MRHNA, CDR2 SNTAGT. The DNA of the CDR3 is TGTGCCAGCAGTGACTCGAATATGAATGAGCAGTTCTTC. It codes for CASSDSNMNEQFF.

The gene calls are TRBV11-2 and TRBJ2-1; 7 bases match TRBD2. V dropped 1 base and J dropped 8; count of bases not matched to a gene: 8. The CDR3 loop spans 15 amino acids. CDR1 and CDR2 (germline): SGHAT, FQNNGV. CDR3 in DNA: TGTGCCAGCAGCTTAGGGGGGAGGGCCGGGGATGAGCAGTTCTTC. This sequence encodes CASSLGGRAGDEQFF. Drawing the rest from reference TRBV11-2 and TRBJ2-1, the complete variable domain is EAGVAQSPRYKIIEKRQSVAFWCNPISGHATLYWYQQILGQGPKLLIQFQNNGVVDDSQLPKDRFSAERLKGVDSTLKIQPAKLEDSAVYLCASSLGGRAGDEQFFGPGTRLTVL.

This chain connects TRBV19 to TRBJ2-7; D uncertain. V shed 3 bases and J shed 2 bases, with 11 bases lying between them. The CDR3 sequence is 14 residues long. Germline V gene lookup returns CDR1 LNHDA and CDR2 SQIVND (reference sequence). The CDR3 DNA sequence: TGTGCCAGTAGTATCCACTCTCCTCCCTACGAGCAGTACTTC. This gives the protein CASSIHSPPYEQYF.

This chain uses TRBV19 with TRBJ1-1; TRBD1 is a possible D gene (5 bases). Germline V gene sequence: CDR1 LNHDA, CDR2 SQIVND (reference sequence). Trimming took off 3 bases at V and 5 bases at J, with 10 bases between the two ends. CDR3 length equals 13 residues. CDR3 nucleotides: TGTGCCAGTAGTATCGGCAGGGCGACTGAAGCTTTCTTT. This gives the protein CASSIGRATEAFF.

The chain combines TRBV27 with TRBJ2-7; possible D gene TRBD1, 6 bases. Germline V CDR1 and CDR2: MNHEY, SMNVEV (reference sequence). The V end was cut by 6 bases, the J end by 2 bases, with 17 bases between. The CDR3 runs 15 residues. The CDR3 sequence: CASSQWWGQTYEQYF. The CDR3 DNA sequence: TGTGCCAGCAGCCAATGGTGGGGACAAACCTACGAGCAGTACTTC.

The gene calls are TRBV10-3 and TRBJ2-5; 11 nucleotides match TRBD2. The length of the CDR3 is 16 residues. Germline-derived CDR1 and CDR2 are ENHRY and SYGVKD. V trimming: 4 bases; J trimming: 0 bases; junction bases outside the gene matches: 4. Written as DNA, the CDR3 is TGTGCCATCAGTGTAGCGGGAGGGGCGGACCAAGAGACCCAGTACTTC. It yields the protein CAISVAGGADQETQYF.

The chain combines TRBV25-1 with TRBJ1-2, with a weak D call TRBD1 (6 bases). CDR1 MGHDK and CDR2 SYGVNS come from the germline V gene. V lost 8 bases and J 2 bases, leaving 15 bases between the germline ends. The CDR3 has 14 residues. The CDR3: CASSSVGANYGYTF. CDR3 nucleotides: TGTGCCAGCTCTTCGGTGGGGGCGAACTATGGCTACACCTTC.

The rearrangement links TRBV9 to TRBJ2-7; no definite D call. Germline V gives CDR1 SGDLS, CDR2 YYNGEE. Between the trimmed V and J ends, which lost 0 bases and 4 bases, there was a span of 14 bases. The CDR3 contains 15 residues. The CDR3 reads CASSVDVLSNYEQYF. The CDR3 DNA reads TGTGCCAGCAGCGTAGACGTCCTTTCAAATTACGAGCAGTACTTC.

The chain carries TRBV6-1 and TRBJ1-5; 8 positions match TRBD1. The V and J ends lost 10 bases and 7 bases, in that order; junction bases with no gene match: 12. Germline CDR1 reads MNHNS; CDR2 reads SASEGT. This CDR3 is built from 14 residues. The CDR3 loop is CATIGQGLRQPQHF. The CDR3 coding sequence is TGTGCCACCATCGGACAGGGTTTGAGGCAGCCCCAGCATTTT.

The V gene is TRBV28, the J gene TRBJ2-7; no clear D. Germline V gene data show CDR1 as MDHEN and CDR2 as SYDVKM. Trimming took off 10 bases at V and 0 bases at J, with 16 bases between the two ends. This CDR3 contains 14 residues. The CDR3 protein is CATKRPRSSYEQYF. The CDR3 region has the DNA TGTGCCACCAAAAGACCGAGAAGCTCCTACGAGCAGTACTTC.

The chain is built from TRBV5-5 and TRBJ2-7, with a weak D call TRBD1 (5 bases). V lost 2 bases and J lost 5, with 14 bases in between. The CDR3 is made up of 14 amino acids. Germline V gene data show CDR1 as SGHKS and CDR2 as YYEKEE (reference sequence). CDR3 region: CASSFHQGRDEQYF. The CDR3 nucleotides are TGTGCCAGCAGCTTCCATCAGGGAAGAGACGAGCAGTACTTC.

The sample holds one count of this clone. The chain combines TRBV7-6 with TRBJ2-7; TRBD1 is a possible D gene (5 bases). The V end was cut by 5 bases, the J end by 3 bases, with 11 bases between. Germline lookup yields CDR1 SGHVS and CDR2 FNYEAQ. The CDR3 has 13 amino acids. As DNA, the CDR3 is TGTGCCAGCAGCCCTCCTGACAGCTACGAGCAGTACTTC. It is translated as CASSPPDSYEQYF.

The gene calls are TRBV7-9 and TRBJ1-2, with D perhaps matching TRBD1 (5 bases). The V gene lost 4 bases and the J gene lost 4 bases, with 13 bases spanning the gap. The CDR3 length is 14 residues. Germline-derived CDR1 and CDR2 are SEHNR and FQNEAQ (reference sequence). The DNA of the CDR3 is TGTGCCAGCAGCTCCTCAGACAGCTTCTATGGCTACACCTTC. It encodes CASSSSDSFYGYTF. The entire variable domain, with the rest obtained from reference TRBV7-9 and TRBJ1-2, is as follows: DTGVSQNPRHKITKRGQNVTFRCDPISEHNRLYWYRQTLGQGPEFLTYFQNEAQLEKSRLLSDRFSAERPKGSFSTLEIQRTEQGDSAMYLCASSSSDSFYGYTFGSGTRLTVV.

The count of this clone is one. The CDR3 DNA sequence: TGCGCCAGCAGCTTGGAACCAGGGTTTTACGAGCAGTACTTC. This gives the protein CASSLEPGFYEQYF. This sequence joins TRBV5-1 and TRBJ2-7; a weak D match, TRBD1 (5 bases). CDR3 size: 14 residues. With 0 bases removed from V and 4 bases from J, the gap between germline ends came to 11 bases. Germline V lookup: CDR1 SGHRS, CDR2 YFSETQ.

The CDR3 nucleotides read TGCGCCAGCAGCCAAGATGGCCAGGGTTGGCAGCCCCAGCATTTT. Its translation is CASSQDGQGWQPQHF. V and J are TRBV4-3 and TRBJ1-5; TRBD1 might be the D (5 bases). Germline loops: CDR1 LGHNA, CDR2 YSLEER. The V end lost 0 bases, the J end lost 7 bases, and 13 bases lay between the germline ends. The CDR3 is 15 residues long.

The rearrangement joins TRBV7-9 to TRBJ2-1, with TRBD2 matching over 14 bases. Germline V gives CDR1 SEHNR, CDR2 FQNEAQ (reference sequence). The CDR3 is made up of 16 amino acids. With V trimmed by 5 bases and J by 2 bases, 2 bases remained unmatched. The CDR3 region has the DNA TGTGCCAGCAGCCTGACTAGCGGGAGGGCCTACAATGAGCAGTTCTTC. Encoded protein: CASSLTSGRAYNEQFF.

The chain couples TRBV2 to TRBJ1-1; D remains ambiguous. The CDR3 consists of 16 residues. Trimming took 7 bases from V and 6 from J, leaving 24 bases between them. Germline V CDR1 and CDR2: SNHLY, FYNNEI. CDR3 sequence: CASTDGAILDGPEAFF. CDR3 DNA: TGTGCCAGCACCGACGGCGCGATCCTTGATGGACCTGAAGCTTTCTTT.

The chain joins TRBV28 to TRBJ1-5; D might be TRBD1 (5 bases). Germline V lookup: CDR1 MDHEN, CDR2 SYDVKM. The CDR3 extends over 18 amino acids. Between the trimmed V and J ends, which lost 1 base and 0 bases, there was a span of 16 bases. The CDR3 DNA is TGTGCCAGCAGTTTATTAAGAGGGGACCTCTATAGCAATCAGCCCCAGCATTTT. It translates to CASSLLRGDLYSNQPQHF.

The chain recombines TRBV27 with TRBJ1-5; weak D call: TRBD1 (6 bases). Germline V CDR1 and CDR2: MNHEY, SMNVEV (reference sequence). The CDR3 is 14 amino acids. Trimming removed 5 bases from V and 2 bases from J, with 10 bases in between. The CDR3 bases are TGTGCCAGCAGTCTGACAGGACGCAATCAGCCCCAGCATTTT. This codes for CASSLTGRNQPQHF.